One sample yielded the 16 T cell receptor beta chains listed below, sequenced in a study of blood T cell repertoires in COVID-19. Only in-frame clones appear in the TCRdb table, and some are missing; sequencing was by immunoSEQ multiplex PCR. The sample lists 59,000 or so clones, approximately 91% occurring once. Sample: peripheral blood. These receptors all stem from a human donor in a cohort sampled during active COVID-19.

V gene TRBV7-9 combines with J gene TRBJ1-1; D might be TRBD1 (6 bases). Trimming stripped 1 base from V and 2 bases from J, with 11 bases between. The CDR3 runs 15 residues. Germline CDR1 SEHNR, CDR2 FQNEAQ (reference sequence). CDR3 residues: CASSLDRARNTEAFF. The DNA for the CDR3 is TGTGCCAGCAGCTTAGACAGGGCGAGAAACACTGAAGCTTTCTTT.

This chain links TRBV5-1 with TRBJ2-3, with unresolved D. CDR1 and CDR2 (germline): SGHRS, YFSETQ. There are 13 residues in the CDR3. The germline V and J ends were trimmed by 3 bases and 0 bases, with 5 bases remaining between them. CDR3 protein: CASSSTSTDTQYF. The DNA of the CDR3 is TGCGCCAGCAGCTCCACTAGCACAGATACGCAGTATTTT.

The chain couples TRBV20-1 to TRBJ1-5, with TRBD1 identical over 8 bases. V was pared by 3 bases and J by 7 bases, with 8 bases of the junction left unmatched. This CDR3 region has 14 residues. The germline gives CDR1 DFQATT, CDR2 SNEGSKA (reference sequence). DNA for the CDR3: TGCAGTGCTAGTCGGGGACAGGCCGAGCAGCCCCAGCATTTT. Protein sequence: CSASRGQAEQPQHF.

The rearrangement links TRBV9 to TRBJ2-6, with D perhaps TRBD1 (6 bases). Per the germline V gene, CDR1 is SGDLS and CDR2 is YYNGEE. The CDR3 extends over 15 amino acids. Trimming removed 5 bases from V and 3 bases from J, with 12 bases in between. This chain's CDR3 is CASSLWGRGANVLTF. CDR3 DNA: TGTGCCAGCAGTTTATGGGGGCGTGGGGCCAACGTCCTGACTTTC.

The chain carries TRBV27 and TRBJ2-3; D unclear. Looked up from germline, CDR1 is MNHEY and CDR2 is SMNVEV (reference sequence). V lost 2 bases and J lost 2, with 8 bases in between. The CDR3 has 14 residues. The CDR3 here is CASSLAYDTDTQYF. The CDR3 DNA follows: TGTGCCAGCAGTTTAGCCTACGACACAGATACGCAGTATTTT.

The V call is TRBV3-1 (or the pseudogene TRBV3-2), the J call TRBJ2-1; maybe TRBD1 (6 bases). The germline V gene encodes CDR1 LGHDT and CDR2 YNNKEL (reference sequence). This CDR3 region has 14 residues. The V and J ends lost 4 bases and 5 bases respectively, with 12 bases between them. The CDR3 DNA is TGTGCCAGCAGCCTCCCAGGGGTCGACAATGAGCAGTTCTTC. Translating gives CASSLPGVDNEQFF.

This clone showed up just a few times. The rearrangement joins TRBV7-9 to TRBJ2-7; TRBD2 might be the D (6 bases). The germline V gene encodes CDR1 SEHNR and CDR2 FQNEAQ (reference sequence). The CDR3 is made up of 14 amino acids. Trimming removed 7 bases at V and 0 bases at J, with 13 bases between. CDR3 in amino acids: CASNGRESSYEQYF. CDR3 nucleotides: TGTGCCAGCAACGGACGGGAGAGCTCCTACGAGCAGTACTTC.

V gene TRBV7-2 combines with J gene TRBJ2-7; tentatively, D is TRBD1 (5 bases). The length of the CDR3 is 15 residues. V shed 5 bases and J shed 4 bases, with 18 bases lying between them. Germline V lookup: CDR1 SGHTA, CDR2 FQGNSA. Here the CDR3 DNA reads TGTGCCAGCAGCGGTACAGGATTAGGGGTATACGAGCAGTACTTC. The encoded protein is CASSGTGLGVYEQYF.

The V call is TRBV6-2 or TRBV6-3, the J call TRBJ2-7, with 8 bases aligning to TRBD2. This CDR3 contains 15 residues. Trimming removed 4 bases from V and 3 bases from J; junction bases left unmatched: 8. Per germline, CDR1 MNHEY and CDR2 SVGEGT. The CDR3 loop is CASSLTGRANYEQYF. The CDR3 DNA sequence: TGTGCCAGCAGTTTGACCGGGAGGGCAAACTACGAGCAGTACTTC.

This clone was counted between two and nine times. The J gene is TRBJ2-7, the V gene TRBV5-4; a weak D match, TRBD2 (6 bases). Germline loops: CDR1 SGHNT, CDR2 YYREEE (reference sequence). This CDR3 region has 13 residues. The V end lost 1 base, the J end lost 6 bases, and 11 bases lay between the germline ends. CDR3 protein: CASSLIERAEQYF. For the CDR3, the DNA is TGTGCCAGCAGCTTGATCGAGCGGGCCGAGCAGTACTTC.

The chain recombines TRBV15 with TRBJ2-1; TRBD2 is a possible D gene (6 bases). V gave up 5 bases and J gave up 9 bases, with 11 bases separating them. The CDR3 contains 12 residues. Germline lookup yields CDR1 LNHNV and CDR2 YYDKDF (reference sequence). In DNA, the CDR3 is TGTGCCACCAGCCCTCGGCGGGGTGAGCAGTTCTTC. Translating gives CATSPRRGEQFF.

This sequence joins TRBV7-9 and TRBJ1-1; D not resolved. V shed 2 bases and J shed 9 bases, with 13 bases lying between them. CDR1 and CDR2 (germline): SEHNR, FQNEAQ (reference sequence). CDR3 length: 13 residues. The CDR3 nucleotides read TGTGCCAGCAGCTTACGCTCAAGCGTTAAAGCTTTCTTT. This encodes CASSLRSSVKAFF.

CDR3 DNA sequence: TGTGCCAGCAGTTTCGGCTCGACTAGCGGGCCCCTAGATACGCAGTATTTT. This encodes CASSFGSTSGPLDTQYF. The gene calls are TRBV27 and TRBJ2-3, with TRBD2 identical over 10 bases. This CDR3 is 17 amino acids long. CDR1 is MNHEY, CDR2 SMNVEV, per germline (reference sequence). V was clipped by 3 bases and J by 5 bases; unmatched bases: 11.

The chain combines TRBV4-1 with TRBJ2-4; 8 bases align to TRBD1. J gave up 7 bases and V 0 bases, and 17 bases lay outside the gene matches. CDR1 and CDR2 (germline): MGHRA, YSYEKL. CDR3 length: 19 amino acids. Written as DNA, the CDR3 is TGCGCCAGCAGCCAAGAAGGGCCCTCGACAGGGGCACGTCGGAACATTCAGTACTTC. Translating it yields CASSQEGPSTGARRNIQYF.

The chain combines TRBV11-3 with TRBJ2-3; unclear D gene. Trimming took 0 bases from V and 0 from J, leaving 7 bases between them. This CDR3 spans 15 amino acids. Germline CDR1 reads SGHNT; CDR2 reads YENEEA. In DNA, the CDR3 is TGTGCCAGCAGCTTAGATCCTACTAGCACAGATACGCAGTATTTT. It specifies CASSLDPTSTDTQYF.

This chain connects TRBV13 to TRBJ2-4; TRBD2 might be the D (5 bases). Germline lookup yields CDR1 PRHDT and CDR2 FYEKMQ (reference sequence). V dropped 3 bases and J dropped 3 bases, with 21 bases sitting between them. The CDR3 length is 18 residues. The CDR3 sequence is CASSLAPSGKINKNIQYF. In DNA, the CDR3 is TGTGCCAGCAGCTTGGCCCCCTCCGGGAAGATCAACAAAAACATTCAGTACTTC.